This is a list of T cell receptor beta chains from one sample in a study of cytomegalovirus exposure and HLA in healthy donors. Libraries were prepared by immunoSEQ multiplex PCR; TCRdb keeps only in-frame clonotypes and omits some of them. The data contain around 150,000 clones, about 80% of them seen just once; the ten biggest clones take up 1.3%. The sample was PBMCs. These receptor sequences come from a woman in her forties or fifties in good health and CMV-seronegative. Both conserved end residues are part of each CDR3. D genes are given only for firm matches. Only part of the rows carry a size: once, few, many, or a class if the clone is expanded.

J gene	D gene	V gene	clone size	CDR3 protein	CDR3 DNA
TRBJ1-1	.	TRBV9	few	CASTLGLTGTEAFF	TGTGCCAGCACCCTGGGCCTAACGGGAACTGAAGCTTTCTTT
TRBJ2-7	TRBD2	TRBV15	.	CATSSGRTSQEQYF	TGTGCCACCAGTAGCGGGAGGACCTCCCAAGAGCAGTACTTC
TRBJ2-1	TRBD1	TRBV9	.	CASSFQPGQGGGQFF	TGTGCCAGCAGCTTCCAACCGGGACAGGGGGGAGGGCAGTTCTTC
TRBJ1-1	.	TRBV7-9	.	CASSPQVGTEAFF	TGTGCCAGCAGCCCGCAGGTCGGCACTGAAGCTTTCTTT
TRBJ1-2	.	TRBV11-2	.	CAGSRDSGYTF	TGTGCCGGCAGCAGGGACTCGGGCTACACCTTC
TRBJ2-5	.	TRBV18	.	CASSRLDSQETQYF	TGTGCCAGCTCACGGTTAGACAGCCAAGAGACCCAGTACTTC
TRBJ2-2	TRBD1	TRBV27	.	CASSFPTGVLGNTGELFF	TGTGCCAGCAGTTTCCCTACAGGGGTTTTAGGGAACACCGGGGAGCTGTTTTTT
TRBJ1-1	TRBD1	TRBV6-6	few	CASSLLGTGSNTEAFF	TGTGCCAGCAGCCTACTCGGGACAGGGTCAAACACTGAAGCTTTCTTT
TRBJ2-7	.	TRBV7-2	few	CASSLLPGAYEQYF	TGTGCCAGCAGCTTATTACCAGGGGCATACGAGCAGTACTTC
TRBJ1-4	TRBD1	TRBV6-1	few	CASSDGQATNEKLFF	TGTGCCAGCAGTGACGGACAGGCAACTAATGAAAAACTGTTTTTT
TRBJ1-2	TRBD1	TRBV5-1	.	CASSLEGAYGYTF	TGCGCCAGCAGCTTAGAGGGGGCCTATGGCTACACCTTC